Listed here is a single T cell receptor (beta chain). The antigen is unknown. This entry is derived from a study of shared clonotypes between healthy human individuals. Study conclusions and caveats: When naive CD4 clonotypes were compared across a few donors, roughly 4.9% were shared.

Using immunoSEQ multiplex PCR, the repertoire was profiled, and TCRdb retains in-frame clones only, with some absent. The data contain hundreds of thousands of clones, almost 97% of them singletons. CDR3 length: 12 amino acids. V lost 0 bases, J lost 8 bases, and 7 bases lay in between. CDR1 is KGHSH and CDR2 is LQKENI in the germline V gene. The specimen was naive CD4+ T cells sorted from blood. The subset here: CD45RA+ positively selected. The receptor was isolated from a woman aged 25 to 45 in good health. This rearrangement joins TRBV18 to TRBJ1-1, with a weak D call TRBD1 (5 bases). Here the CDR3 reads CASSPPNREAFF. The CDR3, as DNA: TGTGCCAGCTCACCACCCAACAGGGAAGCTTTCTTT.